This paragraph reports one T cell receptor beta chain. What it binds is unknown. Germline lookup yields CDR1 LNHDA and CDR2 SQIVND (reference sequence). V was cut by 5 bases and J by 1 base, with 8 bases left in between. The CDR3 runs to 13 residues. TCRdb's copy holds only in-frame clones and misses some; the assay was immunoSEQ multiplex PCR. The sample contains 120,000 to 150,000 clones, approximately 89% of which appear only once. This entry belongs to a study of T cell responses to AZD1222 COVID-19 vaccine. Study conclusions and caveats: Nearly half of spike-specific TCRs reportedly target variant regions that are unmutated in the B.1.351 and B.1.1.7 variants. Spike was spanned by vaccine-associated CD4 TCRs, with dominance at 160-218 and 743-854.

Pooling of second doses given at about 4 or about 12 weeks was done. The chain carries TRBV19 and TRBJ1-2; no definite D call. This TCR came from an adult who received the AZD1222 COVID-19 vaccine. The source material was peripheral blood, sampled 28 days after the second AZD1222 dose. The CDR3 sequence: CASSSGFNYGYTF. Here the CDR3 DNA reads TGTGCCAGTAGTTCCGGATTTAACTATGGCTACACCTTC.